In this sample, the clone carrying this T cell receptor (beta chain) turned up once. Its specificity is unknown. This sample is drawn from a study of cytomegalovirus exposure and HLA in healthy donors. Likely unrecorded immune exposures existed in these nominally healthy donors. J lost 7 bases, V lost 1 base, and 7 bases had no gene match. This CDR3 is 15 amino acids long. From germline, CDR1 is SGHRS and CDR2 YFSETQ. This PCR relied on a set of 60 Vbeta primers and 13 Jbeta primers. Clones were read by immunoSEQ multiplex PCR, and TCRdb kept only the in-frame ones, dropping some. The profile shows about 130,000 clones, more than 60% of them singletons. Study-wide findings and caveats: Earlier findings revealed that most TCR beta V segments proved productive either about 90% or about 30% of the time. Later analysis showed TCR association rates varying by HLA locus, highest for DRB1 and lowest for HLA-C.

The sequenced sample was PBMCs. The rearrangement uses TRBV5-1 and TRBJ1-4; 7 bases map to TRBD1. This receptor was identified in a woman in her 40s in good health and CMV-seropositive. CDR3: CASSLRGRGVEKLFF. Written as DNA, the CDR3 is TGCGCCAGCAGCTTGAGGGGGCGTGGGGTTGAAAAACTGTTTTTT.